These 20 T cell receptor beta chains share one sample of origin, sequenced in a study of T cell repertoires in cytomegalovirus infection. TCRdb called the reads again in MiXCR, with one record for every CDR3 protein. The data contain some 350,000 distinct CDR3 sequences, 29% of them seen just once; the ten biggest clones take up over 15%. These TCRs are of unknown antigen specificity. The sequenced sample was cultured PBMCs, obtained from culture after CMV antigen stimulation. The receptors stem from a human donor in good health (CMV status not recorded). Some clones in this sample may be carry-over from other donors' samples.

The chain couples TRBV6-5 to TRBJ2-5, with D possibly matching TRBD1 (5 bases). CDR3 length: 12 residues. Trimming removed 10 bases from V and 3 bases from J, with 12 bases in between. Germline V gene data show CDR1 as MNHEY and CDR2 as SVGAGI. The CDR3 loop is CATTTEEETQYF. The CDR3 bases are TGTGCCACCACGACAGAAGAAGAGACCCAGTACTTC.

This clonotype was found a few times. The chain combines TRBV24-1 with TRBJ1-2; TRBD1 matches 7 bases. The CDR3 extends over 12 amino acids. V dropped 5 bases and J dropped 5; count of bases not matched to a gene: 1. In germline, CDR1 is KGHDR, CDR2 SFDVKD. The CDR3 DNA sequence: TGTGCCACCAGTGGACAGGGATATGGCTACACCTTC. Translating gives CATSGQGYGYTF.

The sample holds a few counts of this clonotype. J is TRBJ1-5 and V is TRBV5-1; 9 bases are shared with TRBD1. Trimming removed 0 bases from V and 7 bases from J; junction bases left unmatched: 8. CDR3 length: 16 residues. CDR1 and CDR2 from the germline V gene are SGHRS and YFSETQ. The DNA for the CDR3 is TGCGCCAGCAGCTTGGGGGGACAGGGACTTGGGCAGCCCCAGCATTTT. Translating it yields CASSLGGQGLGQPQHF.

The chain combines TRBV7-3 with TRBJ2-3; TRBD2 matches at 11 bases. Germline V lookup: CDR1 SGHTA, CDR2 FQGTGA. Trimming at V came to 1 base and at J to 5 bases, leaving 11 bases not matched to a gene. CDR3 length: 18 amino acids. Here the CDR3 reads CASSLSLISGRELDTQYF. CDR3 coding DNA: TGTGCCAGCAGCTTAAGCTTGATTAGCGGGAGGGAGCTAGATACGCAGTATTTT. Looking up the rest from reference TRBV7-3 and TRBJ2-3 gives the full variable domain: GAGVSQTPSNKVTEKGKYVELRCDPISGHTALYWYRQSLGQGPEFLIYFQGTGAADDSGLPNDRFFAVRPEGSVSTLKIQRTERGDSAVYLCASSLSLISGRELDTQYFGPGTRLTVL.

This clonotype was observed many times. V is TRBV5-5 and J is TRBJ2-7, with D perhaps matching TRBD2 (6 bases). This CDR3 comprises 15 residues. Trimming stripped 2 bases from V and 6 bases from J, with 18 bases between. The V gene's germline CDR1 is SGHKS and CDR2 YYEKEE (reference sequence). CDR3 loop: CASSLNRQEGREQYF. The CDR3 bases are TGTGCCAGCAGCTTAAATCGGCAGGAGGGTCGCGAGCAGTACTTC.

The V gene is TRBV3-1, the J gene TRBJ1-4, with D possibly being TRBD1 (5 bases). The CDR3 has 14 residues. CDR1 is LGHDT, CDR2 YNNKEL, per germline (reference sequence). The V gene lost 1 base and the J gene lost 8 bases, with 11 bases spanning the gap. The CDR3 DNA reads TGTGCCAGCAGCCAAGCGGGGGGGAACGAAAAACTGTTTTTT. Amino acids: CASSQAGGNEKLFF.

The V and J genes are TRBV7-9 and TRBJ2-7; D unresolved. The CDR3 spans 15 residues. With 1 base removed from V and 3 bases from J, the gap between germline ends came to 13 bases. CDR1 SEHNR and CDR2 FQNEAQ come from the germline V gene (reference sequence). The CDR3 spells CASSLGSGPLYEQYF. CDR3 in DNA: TGTGCCAGCAGCTTAGGTTCCGGACCACTCTACGAGCAGTACTTC.

This clonotype appeared many times. This sequence joins TRBV7-2 and TRBJ2-7; 10 bases fit TRBD2. The ends lost 1 base at V and 13 bases at J; junction bases unmatched: 7. Germline V lookup: CDR1 SGHTA, CDR2 FQGNSA. This CDR3 contains 13 residues. In DNA form, the CDR3 reads TGTGCCAGCAGCTTAGGGGAGCGGGAGGGCCTCTACTTC. Amino acids: CASSLGEREGLYF.

Only a few counts were recorded for this clonotype. The chain couples TRBV5-4 to TRBJ2-3; 10 positions match TRBD2. Germline CDR1 SGHNT, CDR2 YYREEE (reference sequence). The ends lost 5 bases at V and 3 bases at J; junction bases unmatched: 6. The CDR3 runs 15 residues. The CDR3 DNA reads as TGTGCCAGCAGTTCTAGCGGGAGCGGGACAGATACGCAGTATTTT. Residues: CASSSSGSGTDTQYF.

This CDR3 reads CASSDGTPVDEQYF. For the CDR3, the DNA is TGTGCCAGCAGTGACGGGACACCGGTGGACGAGCAGTACTTC. The V and J genes are TRBV6-1 and TRBJ2-7; tentative D call: TRBD1 (6 bases). The germline V gene has CDR1 MNHNS and CDR2 SASEGT. The V gene lost 3 bases and the J gene lost 5 bases, with 14 bases spanning the gap. This CDR3 spans 14 amino acids.

This chain joins TRBV28 and TRBJ1-5; TRBD1 agrees at 7 bases. The trim removed 6 bases at V and 6 bases at J, leaving 5 bases unmatched. The length of the CDR3 is 13 residues. Looked up from germline, CDR1 is MDHEN and CDR2 is SYDVKM. The CDR3 coding sequence is TGTGCCAGCAGCGCGGACAGGCCTCAGCCCCAGCATTTT. Translated: CASSADRPQPQHF.

The CDR3 nucleotides read TGTGCCAGCAGCCAAACCCGACAGGGACATGGCTACACCTTC. The encoded protein is CASSQTRQGHGYTF. The V gene is TRBV12-3 or TRBV12-4, the J gene TRBJ1-2; 7 nucleotides line up with TRBD1. Trimming at V came to 6 bases and at J to 6 bases, leaving 10 bases not matched to a gene. The CDR3 sequence is 14 residues long.

This clonotype was found many times. J is TRBJ2-1 and V is TRBV7-2; TRBD2 matches 7 bases. The CDR3 contains 12 residues. Trimming took 0 bases from V and 15 from J; bases not matched to a gene: 5. Per the germline V gene, CDR1 is SGHTA and CDR2 is FQGNSA. CDR3 sequence: CASSLAEGGGFF. Written as DNA, the CDR3 is TGTGCCAGCAGCTTAGCCGAGGGCGGGGGGTTCTTC.

This clonotype has only a few counts. V usage is TRBV25-1 and J usage is TRBJ1-4; possible D gene TRBD1, 5 bases. The CDR3 spans 16 residues. Germline V gene sequence: CDR1 MGHDK, CDR2 SYGVNS. The V gene lost 10 bases and the J gene lost 5 bases, with 23 bases spanning the gap. CDR3 amino acids: CATQDGGHKQNEKLFF. CDR3 sequence (DNA): TGTGCCACTCAGGACGGAGGACACAAGCAAAATGAAAAACTGTTTTTT.

V is TRBV28 and J is TRBJ1-2, with D unresolved. The length of the CDR3 is 14 residues. V lost 7 bases and J 2 bases, leaving 14 bases between the germline ends. CDR1 and CDR2 (germline): MDHEN, SYDVKM. The DNA for the CDR3 is TGTGCCAGCACCCGTGGCAGCTTGAACTATGGCTACACCTTC. The encoded protein is CASTRGSLNYGYTF.

This clonotype was found a few times. This sequence joins TRBV7-9 and TRBJ1-1; the match to TRBD1 covers 8 bases. CDR1 is SEHNR, CDR2 FQNEAQ, per germline (reference sequence). The CDR3 length is 15 residues. V gave up 3 bases and J gave up 4 bases; unmatched junction bases: 7. The CDR3 reads CASSFRGRRFTEAFF. In DNA form, the CDR3 reads TGTGCCAGCAGCTTCAGGGGGCGGAGGTTCACTGAAGCTTTCTTT.

The chain uses TRBV5-4 and TRBJ1-2; possibly TRBD1 for D (5 bases). The CDR3 is made up of 13 amino acids. The V and J ends lost 0 bases and 8 bases respectively, with 11 bases between them. From germline, CDR1 is SGHNT and CDR2 YYREEE (reference sequence). Here the CDR3 reads CASSLVEGRGYTF. The CDR3 nucleotides are TGTGCCAGCAGCTTGGTGGAGGGACGAGGCTACACCTTC.

This clonotype was picked up a small number of times. The V call is TRBV29-1, the J call TRBJ1-3, with a possible D match to TRBD1 (6 bases). V lost 2 bases, J lost 2 bases, and 10 bases lay in between. This CDR3 is 14 amino acids long. Germline assignment: CDR1 SQVTM and CDR2 ANQGSEA. The CDR3 DNA sequence: TGCAGCGTTGAACAGGGGTCCCCTGGAAACACCATATATTTT. Its protein is CSVEQGSPGNTIYF.

V and J are TRBV9 and TRBJ2-7; tentative D call: TRBD1 (6 bases). From germline, CDR1 is SGDLS and CDR2 YYNGEE. V lost 4 bases and J 3 bases, leaving 17 bases between the germline ends. CDR3 length: 15 residues. The CDR3 region is CASSPTTGPDYEQYF. The CDR3, as DNA: TGTGCCAGCAGCCCCACGACAGGACCAGACTACGAGCAGTACTTC.

At least ten counts were recorded for this clonotype. The V and J genes are TRBV7-2 and TRBJ1-1, with 9 nucleotides matching TRBD1. J was trimmed by 1 base and V by 8 bases; bases with no gene match: 5. This CDR3 region has 14 residues. Germline assignment: CDR1 SGHTA and CDR2 FQGNSA. Here the CDR3 reads CASAKDRGNTEAFF. The CDR3 DNA sequence: TGTGCCAGCGCGAAGGACAGGGGGAACACTGAAGCTTTCTTT.